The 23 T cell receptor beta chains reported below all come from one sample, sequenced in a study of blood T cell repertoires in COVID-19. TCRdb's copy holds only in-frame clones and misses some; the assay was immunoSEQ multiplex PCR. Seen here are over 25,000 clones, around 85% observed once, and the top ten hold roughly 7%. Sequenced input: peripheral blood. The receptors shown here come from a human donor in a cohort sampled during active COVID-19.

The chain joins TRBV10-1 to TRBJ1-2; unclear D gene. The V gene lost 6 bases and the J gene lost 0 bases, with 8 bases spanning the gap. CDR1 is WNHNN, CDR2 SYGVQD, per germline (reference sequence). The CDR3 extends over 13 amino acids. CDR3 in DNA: TGCGCCAGCAGCCGGGGTCCTAACTATGGCTACACCTTC. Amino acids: CASSRGPNYGYTF.

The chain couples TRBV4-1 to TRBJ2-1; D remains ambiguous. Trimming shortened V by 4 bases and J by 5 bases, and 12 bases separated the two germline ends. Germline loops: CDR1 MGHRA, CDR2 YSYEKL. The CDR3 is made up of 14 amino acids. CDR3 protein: CASSLSAANNEQFF. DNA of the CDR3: TGCGCCAGCAGCCTCAGTGCAGCGAACAATGAGCAGTTCTTC.

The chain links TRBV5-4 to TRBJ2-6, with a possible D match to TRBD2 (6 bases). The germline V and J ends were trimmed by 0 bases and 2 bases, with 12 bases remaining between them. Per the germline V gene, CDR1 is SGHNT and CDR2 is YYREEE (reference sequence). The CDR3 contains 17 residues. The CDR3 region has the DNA TGTGCCAGCAGCTTGGAGCTAGCGTTAGCTGGGGCCAACGTCCTGACTTTC. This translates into CASSLELALAGANVLTF.

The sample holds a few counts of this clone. The CDR3 region is CASSLASRQGRYEQYF. The CDR3 DNA follows: TGTGCCAGCAGCTTAGCGTCCAGACAGGGTAGGTACGAGCAGTACTTC. The chain joins TRBV7-9 to TRBJ2-7, with TRBD1 identical over 7 bases. Germline V gene data show CDR1 as SEHNR and CDR2 as FQNEAQ (reference sequence). This CDR3 is built from 16 residues. With 0 bases clipped from V and 4 bases from J, the junction kept 9 bases outside the gene matches.

The CDR3 here is CASSLTSESTDTQYF. In DNA, the CDR3 is TGTGCCAGCAGCCTCACTAGCGAGAGCACAGATACGCAGTATTTT. This rearrangement joins TRBV6-5 to TRBJ2-3, with 7 bases fitting TRBD2. V shed 6 bases and J 0 bases; nucleotides not matched to a gene: 6. The V gene's germline CDR1 is MNHEY and CDR2 SVGAGI. The CDR3 is 15 residues long.

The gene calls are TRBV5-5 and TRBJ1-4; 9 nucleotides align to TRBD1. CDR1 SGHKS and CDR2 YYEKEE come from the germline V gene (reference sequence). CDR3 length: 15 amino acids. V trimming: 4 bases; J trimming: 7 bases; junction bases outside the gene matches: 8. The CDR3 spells CASSTGGTGPEKLFF. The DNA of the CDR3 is TGTGCCAGCAGCACGGGGGGGACAGGGCCTGAAAAACTGTTTTTT.

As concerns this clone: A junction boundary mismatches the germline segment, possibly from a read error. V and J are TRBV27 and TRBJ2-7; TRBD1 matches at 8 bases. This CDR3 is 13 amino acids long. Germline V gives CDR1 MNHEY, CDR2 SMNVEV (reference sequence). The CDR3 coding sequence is TGTGTCAGCAGTTTATTGACAGGGGACGAGCAGTACTTC. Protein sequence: CVSSLLTGDEQYF.

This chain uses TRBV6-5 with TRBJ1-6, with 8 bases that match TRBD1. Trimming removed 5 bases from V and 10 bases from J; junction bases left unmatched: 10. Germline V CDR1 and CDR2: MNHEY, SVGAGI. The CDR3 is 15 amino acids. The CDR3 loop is CASSRPSGGLSPLHF. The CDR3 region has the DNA TGTGCCAGCAGTCGACCCTCAGGGGGCCTATCACCCCTCCACTTT.

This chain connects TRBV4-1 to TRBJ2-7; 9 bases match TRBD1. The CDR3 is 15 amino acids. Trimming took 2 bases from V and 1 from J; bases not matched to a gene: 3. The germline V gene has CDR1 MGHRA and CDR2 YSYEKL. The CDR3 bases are TGCGCCAGCAGCCAACTGGGACAGGGATCCTACGAGCAGTACTTC. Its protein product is CASSQLGQGSYEQYF.

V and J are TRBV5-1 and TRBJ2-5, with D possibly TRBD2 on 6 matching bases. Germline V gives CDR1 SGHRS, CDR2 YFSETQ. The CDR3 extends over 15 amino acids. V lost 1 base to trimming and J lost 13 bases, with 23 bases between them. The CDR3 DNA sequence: TGCGCCAGCAGCTTGTGGGACTCGGGTGGTAGCGGTTGGTACTTC. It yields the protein CASSLWDSGGSGWYF.

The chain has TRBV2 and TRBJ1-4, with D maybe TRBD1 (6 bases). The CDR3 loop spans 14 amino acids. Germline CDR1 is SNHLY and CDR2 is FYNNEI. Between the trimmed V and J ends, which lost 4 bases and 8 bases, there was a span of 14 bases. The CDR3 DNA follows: TGTGCCAGCAGTGTCTACAGGGCGGACGAAAAACTGTTTTTT. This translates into CASSVYRADEKLFF.

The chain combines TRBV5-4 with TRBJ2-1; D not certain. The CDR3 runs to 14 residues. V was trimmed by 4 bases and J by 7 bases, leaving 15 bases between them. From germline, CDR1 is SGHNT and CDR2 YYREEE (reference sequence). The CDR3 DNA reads TGTGCCAGCAGCGTGGTCCCTTTTTCGAATGAGCAGTTCTTC. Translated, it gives CASSVVPFSNEQFF.

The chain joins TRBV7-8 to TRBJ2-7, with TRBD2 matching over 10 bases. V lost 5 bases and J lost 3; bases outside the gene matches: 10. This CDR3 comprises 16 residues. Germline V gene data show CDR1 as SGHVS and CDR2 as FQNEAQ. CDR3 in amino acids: CASSQLTSGAYYEQYF. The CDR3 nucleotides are TGTGCCAGCAGCCAACTTACTAGCGGGGCCTACTACGAGCAGTACTTC.

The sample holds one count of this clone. The CDR3 loop reads CASSRDSSSGTEAFF. CDR3 in DNA: TGCGCCAGCAGCCGGGACAGCAGCAGTGGCACTGAAGCTTTCTTT. The chain is built from TRBV5-1 and TRBJ1-1; 7 positions agree with TRBD1. V was pared by 4 bases and J by 4 bases, with 10 bases of the junction left unmatched. Germline V gene lookup returns CDR1 SGHRS and CDR2 YFSETQ. The CDR3 covers 15 residues.

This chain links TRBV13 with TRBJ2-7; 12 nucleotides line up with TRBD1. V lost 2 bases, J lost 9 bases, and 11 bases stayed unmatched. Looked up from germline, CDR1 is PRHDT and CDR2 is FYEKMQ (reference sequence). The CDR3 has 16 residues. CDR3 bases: TGTGCCAGCAGCTTATCCGGCCGGGACAGGGGGCAGGCGCAGTACTTC. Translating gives CASSLSGRDRGQAQYF.

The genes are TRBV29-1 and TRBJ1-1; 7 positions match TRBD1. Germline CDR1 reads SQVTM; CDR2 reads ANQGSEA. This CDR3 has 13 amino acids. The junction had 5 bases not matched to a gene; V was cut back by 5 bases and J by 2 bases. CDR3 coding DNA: TGCAGCGTTATACAGGGGACCAACACTGAAGCTTTCTTT. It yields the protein CSVIQGTNTEAFF. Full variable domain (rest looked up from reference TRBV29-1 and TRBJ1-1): SAVISQKPSRDICQRGTSLTIQCQVDSQVTMMFWYRQQPGQSLTLIATANQGSEATYESGFVIDKFPISRPNLTFSTLTVSNMSPEDSSIYLCSVIQGTNTEAFFGQGTRLTVV.

CDR3 protein: CASSYVQNTEAFF. CDR3 coding DNA: TGTGCCAGCAGTTACGTCCAGAACACTGAAGCTTTCTTT. This chain uses TRBV6-6 with TRBJ1-1, with D unresolved. Trimming removed 2 bases at V and 1 base at J, with 5 bases between. This CDR3 has 13 amino acids. Germline V gene data show CDR1 as MNHNY and CDR2 as SVGAGI (reference sequence).

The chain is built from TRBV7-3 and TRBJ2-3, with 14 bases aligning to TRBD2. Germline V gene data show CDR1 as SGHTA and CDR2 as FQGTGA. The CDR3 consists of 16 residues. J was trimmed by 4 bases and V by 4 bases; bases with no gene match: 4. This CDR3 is CASSSGTSGRADTQYF. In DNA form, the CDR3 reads TGTGCCAGCAGCTCGGGGACTAGCGGGAGAGCAGATACGCAGTATTTT.

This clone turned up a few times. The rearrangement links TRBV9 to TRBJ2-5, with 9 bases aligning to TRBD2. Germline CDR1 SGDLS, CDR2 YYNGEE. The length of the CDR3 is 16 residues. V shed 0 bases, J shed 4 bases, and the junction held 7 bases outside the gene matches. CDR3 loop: CASSVVGSGGRETQYF. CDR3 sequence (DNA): TGTGCCAGCAGCGTAGTTGGTAGCGGGGGTAGAGAGACCCAGTACTTC.

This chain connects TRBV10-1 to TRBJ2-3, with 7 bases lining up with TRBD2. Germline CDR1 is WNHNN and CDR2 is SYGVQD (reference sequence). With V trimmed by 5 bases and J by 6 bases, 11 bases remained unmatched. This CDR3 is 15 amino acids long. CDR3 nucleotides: TGCGCCAGCAGTAAAATTAGCGGGCCTACGGATACGCAGTATTTT. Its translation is CASSKISGPTDTQYF.

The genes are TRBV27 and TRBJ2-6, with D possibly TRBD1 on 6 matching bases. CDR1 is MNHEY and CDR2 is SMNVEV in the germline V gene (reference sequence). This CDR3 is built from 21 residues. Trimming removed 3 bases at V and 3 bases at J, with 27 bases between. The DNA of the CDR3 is TGTGCCAGCAGTTTGGGGCCTCTGGCGACAGGCCCCTTTTTTGGGGCCAACGTCCTGACTTTC. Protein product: CASSLGPLATGPFFGANVLTF.

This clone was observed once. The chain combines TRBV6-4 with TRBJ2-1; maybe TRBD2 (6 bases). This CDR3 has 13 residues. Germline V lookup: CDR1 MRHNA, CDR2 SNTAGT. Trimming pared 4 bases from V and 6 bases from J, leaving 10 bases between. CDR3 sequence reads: CASSVKGGNEQFF. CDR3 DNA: TGTGCCAGCAGTGTAAAGGGAGGCAATGAGCAGTTCTTC.

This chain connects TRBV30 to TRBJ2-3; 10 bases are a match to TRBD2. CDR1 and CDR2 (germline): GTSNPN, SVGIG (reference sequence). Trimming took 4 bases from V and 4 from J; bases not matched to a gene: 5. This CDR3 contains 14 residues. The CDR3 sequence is CAWNPSGRSDTQYF. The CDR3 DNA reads TGTGCCTGGAATCCTAGCGGGAGATCAGATACGCAGTATTTT.